These 10 T cell receptor beta chains came from one sample sequenced in a study of blood T cells in healthy people across ages. Through a sample-barcoded 5' primer and a J-beta primer mix, a second PCR was run for about 6 to 11 cycles. TCRdb re-called the 5' RACE reads through MiXCR, storing one row per CDR3 protein. This table has under 800,000 distinct CDR3 sequences, roughly 21% appearing once. The sequencing sample was made of blood. The receptors originated from a man between 65 and 85 years old in good health.

Only a few counts were recorded for this clonotype. The V and J genes are TRBV10-3 and TRBJ2-3, with 7 bases matching TRBD1. Germline CDR1 and CDR2: ENHRY and SYGVKD. The V gene end was trimmed by 7 bases and the J gene end by 5 bases; junction bases not matched to a gene: 6. This CDR3 spans 13 amino acids. CDR3 residues: CAIKEGGKDTQYF. In nucleotides, the CDR3 is TGTGCCATCAAGGAAGGGGGCAAAGATACGCAGTATTTT.

This rearrangement joins TRBV6-5 to TRBJ2-5; 10 nucleotides align to TRBD2. The J call may not be correct, given that the DNA end is closer to TRBJ2-1. CDR1 is MNHEY, CDR2 SVGAGI, per germline. This CDR3 is built from 13 residues. CDR3 nucleotides: TGTGCCAGCAGTCTGACTAGCGGGTGGGAGCAGTTCTTC. Its translation is CASSLTSGWEQFF.

The chain joins TRBV7-8 to TRBJ2-1; D perhaps matches TRBD1 (6 bases). Germline V gene sequence: CDR1 SGHVS, CDR2 FQNEAQ. This CDR3 contains 17 residues. V gave up 2 bases and J gave up 0 bases, with 14 bases separating them. The CDR3 is CASSLPKQGSSYNEQFF. The CDR3 DNA reads as TGTGCCAGCAGCTTACCCAAACAGGGAAGCTCCTACAATGAGCAGTTCTTC.

This clonotype was seen only a few times. The V and J genes are TRBV4-1 and TRBJ1-6; tentatively, D is TRBD1 (5 bases). CDR3 length equals 18 residues. The germline V and J ends were trimmed by 1 base and 9 bases, with 22 bases remaining between them. Per the germline V gene, CDR1 is MGHRA and CDR2 is YSYEKL. This CDR3 reads CASSQGGQGVLTGSPLHF. For the CDR3, the DNA is TGCGCCAGCAGCCAAGGAGGGCAGGGTGTCCTTACAGGTTCACCCCTCCACTTT.

V gene TRBV6-5 combines with J gene TRBJ2-1; D unresolved. The CDR3 covers 15 residues. CDR1 MNHEY and CDR2 SVGAGI come from the germline V gene. V lost 0 bases and J 7 bases, leaving 13 bases between the germline ends. CDR3 region: CASSYSPWERNEQFF. CDR3 in DNA: TGTGCCAGCAGTTACTCCCCGTGGGAAAGGAATGAGCAGTTCTTC.

This clonotype was found a few times. The rearrangement uses TRBV10-3 and TRBJ1-6; D possibly corresponds to TRBD1 (5 bases). Germline CDR1 ENHRY, CDR2 SYGVKD. CDR3 length: 15 amino acids. The ends were cut back, 3 bases at V and 10 bases at J, with 16 bases in the middle. The CDR3 loop reads CAISESKGRESPLHF. The CDR3 nucleotides are TGTGCCATCAGTGAATCGAAGGGGCGAGAATCACCCCTCCACTTT.

This clonotype was counted a few times. V usage is TRBV3-1 and J usage is TRBJ2-5; perhaps TRBD2 as D (5 bases). The J call may be incorrect, as the DNA end agrees better with TRBJ2-1. The CDR3 has 15 residues. Germline V gives CDR1 LGHDT, CDR2 YNNKEL (reference sequence). CDR3: CASSQASTTNNEQFF. For the CDR3, the DNA is TGTGCCAGCAGCCAAGCGTCGACTACTAACAATGAGCAGTTCTTC.

The genes are TRBV2 and TRBJ1-6; perhaps TRBD1 as D (5 bases). The germline V gene encodes CDR1 SNHLY and CDR2 FYNNEI. V gave up 3 bases and J gave up 8 bases, with 11 bases separating them. The CDR3 runs 14 residues. This CDR3 is CASSDGLRDSPLHF. The CDR3 DNA is TGTGCCAGCAGTGATGGACTCAGGGATTCACCCCTCCACTTT.

This clonotype was seen a few times. The chain couples TRBV27 to TRBJ2-4; TRBD1 matches at 10 bases. The V gene end was trimmed by 7 bases and the J gene end by 6 bases; junction bases not matched to a gene: 6. Germline CDR1 and CDR2: MNHEY and SMNVEV (reference sequence). The CDR3 loop spans 14 amino acids. CDR3 coding DNA: TGTGCCAGCACCTCGACAGGGGGCGTAAACATTCAGTACTTC. The encoded protein is CASTSTGGVNIQYF.

This sequence joins TRBV6-2 or TRBV6-3 and TRBJ2-2, with D unresolved. Trimming took off 2 bases at V and 6 bases at J, with 4 bases between the two ends. The CDR3 is 12 residues long. Germline V gene lookup returns CDR1 MNHEY and CDR2 SVGEGT. The CDR3 DNA follows: TGTGCCAGCAGTTACGGAGCCGGGGAGCTGTTTTTT. Protein: CASSYGAGELFF.